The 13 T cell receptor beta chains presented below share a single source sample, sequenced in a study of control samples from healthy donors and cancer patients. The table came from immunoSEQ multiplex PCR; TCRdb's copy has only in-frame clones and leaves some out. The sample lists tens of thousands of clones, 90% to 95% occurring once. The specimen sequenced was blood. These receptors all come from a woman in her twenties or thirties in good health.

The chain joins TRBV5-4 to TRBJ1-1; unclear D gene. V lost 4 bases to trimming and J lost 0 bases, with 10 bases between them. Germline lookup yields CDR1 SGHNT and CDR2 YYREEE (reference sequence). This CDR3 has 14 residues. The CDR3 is CASSTGRMNTEAFF. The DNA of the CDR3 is TGTGCCAGCAGCACCGGACGGATGAACACTGAAGCTTTCTTT.

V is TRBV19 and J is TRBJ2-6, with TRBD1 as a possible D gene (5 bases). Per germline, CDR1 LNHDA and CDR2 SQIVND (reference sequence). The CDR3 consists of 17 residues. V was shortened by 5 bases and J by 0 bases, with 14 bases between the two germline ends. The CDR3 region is CASSYDRRSSGANVLTF. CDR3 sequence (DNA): TGTGCCAGTAGTTACGACAGACGGAGCTCTGGGGCCAACGTCCTGACTTTC.

Written as DNA, the CDR3 is TGTGCCAGCAGTTGGGGGGGTAGCAGGACCGGGGAGCTGTTTTTT. This gives the protein CASSWGGSRTGELFF. V gene TRBV6-6 combines with J gene TRBJ2-2, with 7 bases matching TRBD2. In germline, CDR1 is MNHNY, CDR2 SVGAGI (reference sequence). There are 15 residues in the CDR3. The J segment lost 5 bases and the V segment lost 4 bases, leaving 7 bases of the junction unmatched.

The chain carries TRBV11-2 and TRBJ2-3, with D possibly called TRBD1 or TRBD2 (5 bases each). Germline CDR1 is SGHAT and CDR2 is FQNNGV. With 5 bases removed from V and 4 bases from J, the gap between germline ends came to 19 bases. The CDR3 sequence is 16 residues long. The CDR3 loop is CASSVTGTLGADTQYF. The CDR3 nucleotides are TGTGCCAGCAGCGTAACCGGGACCCTGGGAGCAGATACGCAGTATTTT.

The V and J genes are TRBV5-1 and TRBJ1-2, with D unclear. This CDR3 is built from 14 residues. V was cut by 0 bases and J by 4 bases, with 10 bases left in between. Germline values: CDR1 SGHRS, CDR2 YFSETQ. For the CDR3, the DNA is TGCGCCAGCAGCTTGGACGAGGCCCCCTATGGCTACACCTTC. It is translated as CASSLDEAPYGYTF. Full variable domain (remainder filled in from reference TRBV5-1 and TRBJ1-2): KAGVTQTPRYLIKTRGQQVTLSCSPISGHRSVSWYQQTPGQGLQFLFEYFSETQRNKGNFPGRFSGRQFSNSRSEMNVSTLELGDSALYLCASSLDEAPYGYTFGSGTRLTVV.

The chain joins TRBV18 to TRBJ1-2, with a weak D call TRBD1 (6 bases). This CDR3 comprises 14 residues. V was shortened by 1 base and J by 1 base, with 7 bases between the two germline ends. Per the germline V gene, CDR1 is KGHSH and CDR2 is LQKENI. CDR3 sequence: CASSPQGDNYGYTF. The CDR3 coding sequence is TGTGCCAGCTCACCACAGGGGGATAACTATGGCTACACCTTC.

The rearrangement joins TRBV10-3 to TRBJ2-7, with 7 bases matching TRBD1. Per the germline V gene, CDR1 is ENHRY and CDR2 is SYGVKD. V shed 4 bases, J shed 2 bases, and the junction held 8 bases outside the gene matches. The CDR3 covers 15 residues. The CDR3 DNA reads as TGTGCCATCAGTGTGACAGGGTCTGTACCCTACGAGCAGTACTTC. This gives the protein CAISVTGSVPYEQYF.

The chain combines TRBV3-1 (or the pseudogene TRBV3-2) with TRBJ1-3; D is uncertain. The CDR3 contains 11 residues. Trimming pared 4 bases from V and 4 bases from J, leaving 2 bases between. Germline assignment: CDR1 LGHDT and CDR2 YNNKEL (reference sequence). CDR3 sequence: CASSPGNTIYF. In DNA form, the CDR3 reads TGTGCCAGCAGCCCCGGAAACACCATATATTTT.

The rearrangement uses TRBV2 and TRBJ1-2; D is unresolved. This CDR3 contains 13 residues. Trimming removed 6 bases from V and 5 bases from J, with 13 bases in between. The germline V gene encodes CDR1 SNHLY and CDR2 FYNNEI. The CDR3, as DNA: TGTGCCAGCAGCTACCAAGAGCGATATGGCTACACCTTC. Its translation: CASSYQERYGYTF.

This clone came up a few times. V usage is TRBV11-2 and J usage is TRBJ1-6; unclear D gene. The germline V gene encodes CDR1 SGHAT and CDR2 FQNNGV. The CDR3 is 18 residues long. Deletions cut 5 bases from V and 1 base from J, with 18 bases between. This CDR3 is CASSRLGARGSYNSPLHF. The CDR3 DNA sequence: TGTGCCAGCAGCCGTCTGGGCGCACGGGGTTCCTATAATTCACCCCTCCACTTT.

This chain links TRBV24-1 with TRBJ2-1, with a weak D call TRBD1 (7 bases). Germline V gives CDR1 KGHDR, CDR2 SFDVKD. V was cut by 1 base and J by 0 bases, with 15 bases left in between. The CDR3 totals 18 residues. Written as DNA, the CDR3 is TGTGCCACCAGTGATTTCGTGCGGCGGGACAGCTCCTACAATGAGCAGTTCTTC. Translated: CATSDFVRRDSSYNEQFF.

The CDR3 bases are TGTGCCAGCAGTTATTACGGGCACCGGGGTGAAAAACTGTTTTTT. This codes for CASSYYGHRGEKLFF. The chain combines TRBV6-5 with TRBJ1-4; D gene uncertain. There are 15 residues in the CDR3. CDR1 is MNHEY, CDR2 SVGAGI, per germline. Between the trimmed V and J ends, which lost 3 bases and 7 bases, there was a span of 15 bases.

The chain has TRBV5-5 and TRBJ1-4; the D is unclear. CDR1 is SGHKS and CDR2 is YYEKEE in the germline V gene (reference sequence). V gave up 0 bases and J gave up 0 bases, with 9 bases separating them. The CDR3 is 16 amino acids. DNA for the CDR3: TGTGCCAGCAGCTTGGGGCAGAAGGCAACTAATGAAAAACTGTTTTTT. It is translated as CASSLGQKATNEKLFF.